The next 18 T cell receptor beta chains were all read from a single sample in a study of somatic mutations in cytotoxic T cells in rheumatoid arthritis. Repertoires were generated with immunoSEQ multiplex PCR, while TCRdb's copy carries only in-frame clones and drops some. This table has just under 7,500 clones, 87% appearing once. Sample: CD8+ T cells sorted from blood. These receptors were collected from a man in his forties with rheumatoid arthritis.

The V gene is TRBV6-5, the J gene TRBJ2-2, with 8 bases identical to TRBD1. The CDR3 is made up of 16 amino acids. After removal of 1 base from V and 0 bases from J, the junction contained 1 base not matched to a gene. The germline gives CDR1 MNHEY, CDR2 SVGAGI. CDR3 nucleotides: TGTGCCAGCAGTTACTTGGGACAGGCGAACACCGGGGAGCTGTTTTTT. The encoded protein is CASSYLGQANTGELFF.

The rearrangement joins TRBV5-8 to TRBJ1-5, with a weak D call TRBD1 (5 bases). Germline CDR1 and CDR2: SGHTS and YDEGEE. This CDR3 is 16 amino acids long. Trimming removed 1 base at V and 4 bases at J, with 15 bases between. CDR3 residues: CASSLSVRGLNQPQHF. DNA of the CDR3: TGTGCCAGCAGCTTGTCTGTTCGGGGACTTAATCAGCCCCAGCATTTT.

The gene calls are TRBV4-2 and TRBJ2-3; D gene ambiguous. The CDR3 extends over 17 amino acids. Trimming took 0 bases from V and 2 from J, leaving 15 bases between them. Looked up from germline, CDR1 is LGHNA and CDR2 is YNFKEQ. CDR3 sequence reads: CASSQEVVAYPTDTQYF. CDR3 nucleotide sequence: TGTGCCAGCAGCCAAGAGGTGGTAGCCTACCCCACAGATACGCAGTATTTT.

V is TRBV5-6 and J is TRBJ2-2; possible D gene TRBD1, 6 bases. There are 15 residues in the CDR3. From germline, CDR1 is SGHDT and CDR2 YYEEEE. The germline V and J ends were trimmed by 2 bases and 4 bases, with 12 bases remaining between them. CDR3 sequence (DNA): TGTGCCAGCAGCTTTTGGGGGCCCTTCACCGGGGAGCTGTTTTTT. Residues: CASSFWGPFTGELFF.

This clone was counted a single time. Germline and junction disagree at one end, which may indicate a read error. The same CDR3 also results from other DNA sequences found in this sample. The rearrangement uses TRBV28 and TRBJ2-2, with 8 bases that match TRBD1. Germline V gene data show CDR1 as MDHEN and CDR2 as SYDVKM. The length of the CDR3 is 20 residues. The CDR3: CASSLISSLPGGIYTGELFF. DNA of the CDR3: TGTGCTAGCAGTCTTATTAGCTCCCTCCCAGGGGGCATATACACCGGGGAGCTGTTTTTT.

The rearrangement uses TRBV27 and TRBJ1-2, with 8 nucleotides matching TRBD1. Germline CDR1 and CDR2: MNHEY and SMNVEV (reference sequence). The CDR3 length is 15 residues. The junction had 10 bases not matched to a gene; V was cut back by 5 bases and J by 5 bases. The CDR3: CASSVIPGQVYGYTF. The CDR3 DNA is TGTGCCAGCAGTGTAATACCGGGACAGGTTTATGGCTACACCTTC.

This clone was detected once. The V call is TRBV5-1, the J call TRBJ2-1, with 12 bases matching TRBD2. V was pared by 4 bases and J by 0 bases, with 8 bases of the junction left unmatched. CDR1 is SGHRS, CDR2 YFSETQ, per germline. The CDR3 spans 18 residues. The CDR3 sequence: CASSPGTSGGSSYNEQFF. In DNA, the CDR3 is TGCGCCAGCAGCCCAGGAACTAGCGGGGGGAGCTCCTACAATGAGCAGTTCTTC.

This chain joins TRBV13 and TRBJ1-1, with a weak D call TRBD1 (5 bases). The V end lost 2 bases, the J end lost 5 bases, and 12 bases lay between the germline ends. The CDR3 totals 14 residues. Germline CDR1 PRHDT, CDR2 FYEKMQ (reference sequence). The CDR3: CASSLLSRETEAFF. DNA of the CDR3: TGTGCCAGCAGCTTATTGTCCAGGGAAACTGAAGCTTTCTTT.

This clone was observed once. The chain is built from TRBV10-2 and TRBJ1-2; TRBD1 matches at 7 bases. Germline V CDR1 and CDR2: WSHSY, SAAADI. V gave up 2 bases and J gave up 6 bases; unmatched junction bases: 9. The CDR3 runs 15 residues. The CDR3, as DNA: TGCGCCAGCAGTGAGGACCCGACAGGGTTCAATGGCTACACCTTC. The encoded protein is CASSEDPTGFNGYTF.

This clone occurred a few times. CDR3 amino acids: CASSIGPVLYDYNEQFF. The CDR3 DNA is TGTGCCAGTAGTATAGGCCCGGTCCTATACGACTACAATGAGCAGTTCTTC. This sequence joins TRBV19 and TRBJ2-1; D ambiguous. From germline, CDR1 is LNHDA and CDR2 SQIVND (reference sequence). V dropped 1 base and J dropped 3 bases, with 16 bases sitting between them. This CDR3 region has 17 residues.

This chain connects TRBV10-3 to TRBJ2-3; tentatively, D is TRBD2 (6 bases). Germline CDR1 reads ENHRY; CDR2 reads SYGVKD. There are 14 residues in the CDR3. The V gene lost 3 bases and the J gene lost 6 bases, with 13 bases spanning the gap. For the CDR3, the DNA is TGTGCCATCAGTGACCCGACGGGGGAGGATACGCAGTATTTT. Its protein is CAISDPTGEDTQYF.

V gene TRBV5-4 combines with J gene TRBJ2-3, with TRBD2 matching over 10 bases. This CDR3 region has 16 residues. Trimming removed 4 bases from V and 5 bases from J; junction bases left unmatched: 10. Germline V gives CDR1 SGHNT, CDR2 YYREEE (reference sequence). CDR3 residues: CASSPRLAGGGDTQYF. The CDR3 DNA sequence: TGTGCCAGCAGCCCGAGACTAGCGGGCGGGGGAGATACGCAGTATTTT.

Only one count was recorded for this clone. V and J are TRBV5-4 and TRBJ2-7; 8 nucleotides line up with TRBD1. The germline V gene encodes CDR1 SGHNT and CDR2 YYREEE (reference sequence). This CDR3 contains 14 residues. The V segment lost 3 bases and the J segment 7 bases; nucleotides outside the gene matches: 9. CDR3 residues: CASSSSEQGVEQYV. The CDR3 DNA reads as TGTGCCAGCAGCTCAAGTGAACAGGGGGTTGAGCAGTACGTC.

CDR3 sequence reads: CASSFMAGFRNEQFF. The CDR3 DNA sequence: TGTGCCAGCAGTTTCATGGCGGGGTTTAGGAATGAGCAGTTCTTC. The chain links TRBV6-5 to TRBJ2-1, with D perhaps TRBD2 (6 bases). CDR3 length equals 15 residues. Trimming took off 4 bases at V and 7 bases at J, with 17 bases between the two ends. Germline V gene data show CDR1 as MNHEY and CDR2 as SVGAGI.

The rearrangement uses TRBV9 and TRBJ1-4; possible D gene TRBD1, 5 bases. From germline, CDR1 is SGDLS and CDR2 YYNGEE. This CDR3 has 14 amino acids. The ends were cut back, 4 bases at V and 5 bases at J, with 12 bases in the middle. The DNA for the CDR3 is TGTGCCAGCAGCCCGTACGGGGGAAATGAAAAACTGTTTTTT. Translating gives CASSPYGGNEKLFF.

CDR3 sequence (DNA): TGCGCCAGCAGCTTATGGACAAGCACAGATACGCAGTATTTT. It encodes CASSLWTSTDTQYF. The chain employs TRBV5-1 and TRBJ2-3; maybe TRBD1 (5 bases). The CDR3 is 14 residues long. V was shortened by 2 bases and J by 0 bases, with 7 bases between the two germline ends. In germline, CDR1 is SGHRS, CDR2 YFSETQ.

This chain connects TRBV9 to TRBJ2-3; D is undetermined. CDR1 is SGDLS, CDR2 YYNGEE, per germline. The CDR3 runs 15 residues. Trimming took 2 bases from V and 1 from J, leaving 11 bases between them. This CDR3 is CASSVYDEGTDTQYF. The DNA for the CDR3 is TGTGCCAGCAGCGTTTATGACGAGGGCACAGATACGCAGTATTTT.

This clone was detected only a few times. The chain joins TRBV7-8 to TRBJ2-2, with TRBD1 matching 7 bases. There are 16 residues in the CDR3. Unmatched junction bases numbered 6, after V lost 1 base and J lost 4 bases. CDR1 is SGHVS and CDR2 is FQNEAQ in the germline V gene. The CDR3, as DNA: TGTGCCAGCAGCTTAGGAGGGGGCTGGTTCACCGGGGAGCTGTTTTTT. Encoded protein: CASSLGGGWFTGELFF.